Included here is one T cell receptor (beta chain) sequence, with context. This sample was taken from a study of blood T cell repertoires in COVID-19. About the research overall: There were acute and convalescent COVID-19 samples, and they came from the United States, Italy and Spain. PBMCs, B-cell-depleted T cells, or T cells were the source of the cDNA or gDNA that made up the material.

Methods used by the authors: Quantification of nucleated cells was approximated via reference gene primer amplification. Profiling relied on immunoSEQ multiplex PCR, and the TCRdb table lists in-frame clones only, not all of them. V, J and clone size are those of that table, while D and trimming were read from the DNA. The repertoire has over 400,000 clones, about nine tenths of them found once; the top ten carry over 1.1%. V lost 4 bases, J lost 2 bases, and 8 bases lay in between. CDR1 LNHDA and CDR2 SQIVND come from the germline V gene (reference sequence). There are 13 residues in the CDR3. This sequence joins TRBV19 and TRBJ1-2; TRBD1 might be the D (6 bases). The sequenced sample consisted of peripheral blood. This TCR came from a woman aged 25-40 years with active or convalescent COVID-19. This chain's CDR3 is CASSNRDNYGYTF. The CDR3 nucleotides read TGTGCCAGTAGTAACAGGGACAACTATGGCTACACCTTC.